Included here is one T cell receptor beta chain sequence, with context. It lacks a known antigen. No clone much larger than this one lies a single base away; base qualities are absent. Participants in the prospective study were enrolled through a virtual design, were aged roughly 18 to 100 years, and lived in about two dozen United States geographic areas. In the prospective study, cohorts were assigned on the basis of participant-reported clinical history obtained from a screening survey and a study questionnaire. Each participant in the prospective study had whole blood, serum and a nasopharyngeal or oropharyngeal swab collected by mobile phlebotomists. Over a roughly two-month period, participants in the prospective study had the option of providing additional blood draws and questionnaires. Before DNA extraction, prospective study blood samples were shipped either frozen or at room temperature.

The immunoSEQ Assay, a bias-controlled multiplex PCR, was used to amplify TCRbeta CDR3 regions from genomic DNA. The authors processed their data as follows. The number of nucleated cells in each sample was estimated from the amplification of reference gene primers within the assay. To quantify the absolute abundance of each unique TCRbeta CDR3 rearrangement, sequence reads were collapsed and filtered. For each sample, productive Simpson clonality was calculated as the square root of Simpson's diversity index over productive rearrangements. In TCRdb, the immuneACCESS table is reduced to in-frame sequences with V and J assigned. These tables do not hold every clone; where another copy was compared, an unresolved V gene accounts for under half, and the others remain unexplained. The V and J calls and clone size are taken from that table; D and trimming were inferred from the DNA. Counted in this sample were a few hundred thousand clones; around 84% of them appeared once. The ten largest clones capture about 4% of the sample.

CDR1 and CDR2, looked up from the germline V gene, are SGDLS and YYNGEE. V is trimmed back by 4 bases and J by 7 bases, and the junction contains 12 bases that no gene match accounts for. From cysteine to phenylalanine, the CDR3 is 15 amino acids long. CDR3 DNA is the only sequence kept; it has 45 bases, read in frame from the first base. The data stem from a study of blood T cell repertoires in COVID-19 (dated by TCRdb to 2020 to 2021). The study in broad terms: Samples from collaborators originated in the United States, Italy and Spain and spanned both the acute and convalescent phases of COVID-19. The samples were drawn from two sources: the first 160 participants of the ongoing ImmuneRACE study, and 1,200 or so subjects contributed by 6 global collaborators. The repertoires were released in a freely available public database intended as a resource for research on the immune response to SARS-CoV-2. Where HLA class I and class II types were available, the types were taken from metadata supplied by the sample provider, not from assay-based typing. The dataset comprised deeply sampled blood TCRbeta repertoires from subjects exposed to, actively infected with, or recovered from COVID-19. Nearly every sample came with metadata listing a de-identified subject ID, COVID-19 status, age in years and sex. The material from the prospective study consisted of cDNA or gDNA derived from T cells, B-cell-depleted T cells, or PBMCs. What the study reported, not specific to this receptor: The amount of clinical and demographic metadata varied by source and participant and was provided uncurated.

Material for sequencing was PBMCs or T cells enriched from blood (not recorded which). This chain joins TRBV9 to TRBJ1-2; 8 nucleotides in the junction match TRBD1. The source of this sequence is a man aged 30 to 39 with acute COVID-19. The CDR3 sequence is CASSTITGGGSGYTF. The nucleotide sequence reads as follows: TGTGCCAGCAGCACAATCACAGGGGGAGGGTCTGGCTACACCTTC.